The clone carrying this TCR beta chain came up a few times. Its target is unknown. This entry comes from a study of vaccination effects on CD4 cells after COVID-19. The CDR3 consists of 13 residues. Germline V gene lookup returns CDR1 KGHSH and CDR2 LQKENI. J lost 6 bases, V lost 3 bases, and 2 bases had no gene match. Scientists isolated CD4+ T cells after a roughly 10-day culture period ended. Study-wide results and limits: Marked clonal contraction of infection- and vaccine-induced clones was seen late after vaccination.

Method: immunoSEQ multiplex PCR; TCRdb's copy keeps in-frame clones and lacks some. The sample contains 50,000 to 70,000 clones, approximately 72% of which appear only once. The TCR comes from a human donor who had a prior SARS-CoV-2 infection. The chain has TRBV18 and TRBJ1-2; 9 positions match TRBD1. The sequenced sample was CD4+ T cells from PBMCs cultured without peptide, obtained before COVID-19 vaccination. The CDR3 bases are TGTGCCAGCTCACCCAGGACAGGGGATGGCTACACCTTC. Translating it yields CASSPRTGDGYTF.